This T cell receptor (beta chain) comes out of a study of post-analysis software for immune sequencing data. Study-level information: Recorded subtypes: relapsing-remitting, secondary progressive, progressive-relapsing; some patients unannotated.

Whole-study results and caveats: The normalized Chao1 diversity of multiple sclerosis patients was significantly lower than that of controls. Patients showed TRBV5-6, TRBV5-1 and TRBV20-1 among about five TRBV segments more frequent than in controls. By F measure, samples from a shared preparation batch strongly co-clustered.

With 5 bases clipped from V and 8 bases from J, the junction kept 3 bases outside the gene matches. From germline, CDR1 is SGHTA and CDR2 FQGTGA. The CDR3 contains 13 residues. Each TCR beta cDNA library carried unique molecular identifiers. Starting from around 1 to 10 million T cells, the study yielded a few hundred thousand cDNA molecules. TCRdb processed the PCR reads anew with MiXCR; each CDR3 protein has one entry. The sample consists of hundreds of thousands of distinct CDR3 sequences, roughly three fifths of them appearing once. Remarks on this clonotype: The antigen is not known.

The chain recombines TRBV7-3 with TRBJ2-7; 13 nucleotides line up with TRBD2. This TCR was sampled from a girl aged 2 to 10 with multiple sclerosis. The source material was blood. The CDR3 DNA reads TGTGCCAGCAGCCCCGGGACTAGCGGGAAGCAGTACTTC. Translation gives CASSPGTSGKQYF.